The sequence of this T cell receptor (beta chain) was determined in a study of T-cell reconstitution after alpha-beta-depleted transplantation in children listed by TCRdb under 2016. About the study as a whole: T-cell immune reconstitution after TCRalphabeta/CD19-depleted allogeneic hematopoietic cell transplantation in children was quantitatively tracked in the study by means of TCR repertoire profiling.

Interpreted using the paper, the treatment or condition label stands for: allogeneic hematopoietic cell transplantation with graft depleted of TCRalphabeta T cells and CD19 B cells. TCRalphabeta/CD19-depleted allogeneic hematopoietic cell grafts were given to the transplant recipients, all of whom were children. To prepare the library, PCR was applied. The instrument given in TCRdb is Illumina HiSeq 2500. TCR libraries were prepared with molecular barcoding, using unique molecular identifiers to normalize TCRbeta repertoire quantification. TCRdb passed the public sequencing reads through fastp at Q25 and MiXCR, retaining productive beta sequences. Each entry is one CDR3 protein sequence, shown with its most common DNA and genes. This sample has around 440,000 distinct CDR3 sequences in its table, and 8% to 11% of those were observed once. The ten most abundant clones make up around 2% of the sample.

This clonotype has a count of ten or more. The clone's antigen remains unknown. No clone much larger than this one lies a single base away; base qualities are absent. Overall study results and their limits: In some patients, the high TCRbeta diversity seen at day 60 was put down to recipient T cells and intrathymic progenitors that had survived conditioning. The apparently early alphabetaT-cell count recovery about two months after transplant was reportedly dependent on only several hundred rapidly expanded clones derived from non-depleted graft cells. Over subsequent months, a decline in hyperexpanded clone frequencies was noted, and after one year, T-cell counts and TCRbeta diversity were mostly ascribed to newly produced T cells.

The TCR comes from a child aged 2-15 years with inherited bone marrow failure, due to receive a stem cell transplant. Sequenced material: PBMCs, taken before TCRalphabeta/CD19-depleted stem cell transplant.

The CDR3 region reads CASSTLARATYEQYF. Read as DNA, the sequence is TGTGCCAGCAGCACACTAGCGCGTGCTACCTACGAGCAGTACTTC. The rearrangement combines TRBV7-8 with TRBJ2-7, with 7 bases in between that match TRBD2. From cysteine to phenylalanine, the CDR3 is 15 amino acids long. Only the CDR3 part of the read is kept: 45 bases, read in frame from the first base. For CDR1 and CDR2, the germline V gene lists SGHVS and FQNEAQ. Ends trimmed: V by 5 bases, J by 2 bases; bases unmatched to a gene: 9.